This TCR beta chain was identified during a study of T cell changes during pregnancy in multiple sclerosis. The V end lost 3 bases, the J end lost 3 bases, and 15 bases lay between the germline ends. The CDR3 loop spans 15 amino acids. Germline V gives CDR1 SGDLS, CDR2 YYNGEE. Assay used: immunoSEQ multiplex PCR; TCRdb lists only in-frame clones, some missing. Altogether 34,000 or so clones are present, approximately 90% being singletons, with the ten largest covering roughly 10%. The receptor was isolated from a female donor with multiple sclerosis, enrolled in a pregnancy study. V is TRBV9 and J is TRBJ1-1; no definite D call. The specimen comprised CD8+ T cells from peripheral blood mononuclear cells, sampled before pregnancy. In DNA form, the CDR3 reads TGTGCCAGCAGCGGGAGGGAGGGCATCGACACTGAAGCTTTCTTT. This sequence encodes CASSGREGIDTEAFF.